The 13 T cell receptor beta chains presented below share a single source sample, sequenced in a study of T cells in Graves' hyperthyroidism and ophthalmopathy. TCR beta CDR3 sequences were amplified from RNA transcripts. When the TCR CDR3 underwent first-round RT-PCR, the HTBI primer set was used. TCRdb used MiXCR to reprocess the multiplex PCR reads, holding one entry per CDR3 protein. The table shows about 200,000 distinct CDR3 sequences, with around 17% occurring only once. The sample comprised blood. Every receptor here comes from a middle-aged man with Graves' hyperthyroidism.

About this clonotype: A much larger clone differs by one base, so this may be a read error. The chain has TRBV20-1 and TRBJ2-3, with 7 nucleotides matching TRBD2. The CDR3 length is 15 residues. Germline CDR1 reads DFQATT; CDR2 reads SNEGSKA (reference sequence). CDR3 DNA: TGCAGTGCTAGAGATTGGGGACTAAGCACATATACGCAGTATTTT. Its protein product is CSARDWGLSTYTQYF.

This chain connects TRBV7-3 to TRBJ2-3; 13 positions match TRBD2. The CDR3 contains 19 residues. J was trimmed by 1 base and V by 5 bases; bases with no gene match: 12. Per germline, CDR1 SGHTA and CDR2 FQGTGA. The CDR3 reads CASSRLAGGYGPGTDTQYF. The CDR3 DNA follows: TGTGCCAGCAGCCGACTAGCGGGGGGATATGGACCCGGCACAGATACGCAGTATTTT.

This clonotype was seen repeatedly, ten times or more. The chain is built from TRBV6-2 or TRBV6-3 and TRBJ1-6; D not certain. Per germline, CDR1 MNHEY and CDR2 SVGEGT. The germline V and J ends were trimmed by 0 bases and 9 bases, with 6 bases remaining between them. The CDR3 is made up of 13 amino acids. CDR3 sequence: CASSYSLSSPLHF. Written as DNA, the CDR3 is TGTGCCAGCAGTTACTCGTTGAGTTCACCCCTCCACTTT.

This clonotype appeared many times. This chain uses TRBV2 with TRBJ2-5; a weak D match, TRBD2 (7 bases). Trimming cost V 0 bases and J 5 bases, with 10 bases left between them. The CDR3 covers 14 residues. Germline V gives CDR1 SNHLY, CDR2 FYNNEI. The CDR3 nucleotides are TGTGCCAGCAGTGAAGCGGGGGGGCCGGAGACCCAGTACTTC. As protein: CASSEAGGPETQYF.

The rearrangement uses TRBV7-9 and TRBJ2-3; D not certain. The CDR3 length is 13 residues. The germline gives CDR1 SEHNR, CDR2 FQNEAQ (reference sequence). V dropped 2 bases and J dropped 2 bases, with 5 bases sitting between them. DNA for the CDR3: TGTGCCAGCAGCTTATCGTTCACAGATACGCAGTATTTT. This translates into CASSLSFTDTQYF.

The chain couples TRBV6-2 or TRBV6-3 to TRBJ1-6; D is perhaps TRBD1 (5 bases). Per germline, CDR1 MNHEY and CDR2 SVGEGT. The CDR3 is 14 amino acids. Trimming removed 0 bases from V and 15 bases from J, with 15 bases in between. The CDR3 loop is CASSYSGDAGHLHF. In nucleotides, the CDR3 is TGTGCCAGCAGTTACTCAGGGGACGCCGGTCACCTCCACTTT.

The J gene is TRBJ2-1, the V gene TRBV4-3, with 11 nucleotides matching TRBD1. The germline V gene encodes CDR1 LGHNA and CDR2 YSLEER. The V and J ends lost 5 bases and 10 bases, in that order; junction bases with no gene match: 13. This CDR3 comprises 16 residues. The CDR3 DNA is TGCGCCAGCAGCGCCTGGACAGGGGGCGCATTAGGGGAGCAGTTCTTC. It codes for CASSAWTGGALGEQFF.

There are a few counts of this clonotype. The rearrangement links TRBV4-3 to TRBJ1-5; no clear D. The CDR3 has 16 amino acids. CDR1 and CDR2 (germline): LGHNA, YSLEER. Deletions cut 0 bases from V and 6 bases from J, with 15 bases between. The CDR3 sequence: CASSQDLGVRSQPQHF. DNA of the CDR3: TGCGCCAGCAGCCAAGATCTAGGTGTACGAAGTCAGCCCCAGCATTTT.

This clonotype was detected many times. V usage is TRBV12-3 or TRBV12-4 and J usage is TRBJ1-5; D not certain. The CDR3 is made up of 12 amino acids. V gave up 6 bases and J gave up 5 bases, with 8 bases separating them. For the CDR3, the DNA is TGTGCCAGCAGCTATTGGGATCAGCCCCAGCATTTT. Amino acids: CASSYWDQPQHF.

This clonotype was counted only a few times. V gene TRBV4-3 combines with J gene TRBJ2-2, with unresolved D. V was cut by 0 bases and J by 6 bases, with 8 bases left in between. CDR3 length: 14 amino acids. CDR1 LGHNA and CDR2 YSLEER come from the germline V gene. Here the CDR3 reads CASSQDWLAGELFF. The DNA for the CDR3 is TGCGCCAGCAGCCAAGATTGGTTGGCCGGGGAGCTGTTTTTT.

Many counts were recorded for this clonotype. This chain uses TRBV2 with TRBJ2-7; D possibly corresponds to TRBD1 (5 bases). The CDR3 runs to 14 residues. With 6 bases removed from V and 0 bases from J, the gap between germline ends came to 12 bases. Germline lookup yields CDR1 SNHLY and CDR2 FYNNEI. The CDR3 nucleotides are TGTGCCAGCAGGGTAGTTGACAGCTCCTACGAGCAGTACTTC. It codes for CASRVVDSSYEQYF.

The chain joins TRBV20-1 to TRBJ1-5, with 7 nucleotides matching TRBD1. CDR3 length: 14 amino acids. Per the germline V gene, CDR1 is DFQATT and CDR2 is SNEGSKA (reference sequence). The junction had 5 bases not matched to a gene; V was cut back by 3 bases and J by 3 bases. This CDR3 reads CSASQGQVNQPQHF. The CDR3 bases are TGCAGTGCTAGTCAAGGACAGGTCAATCAGCCCCAGCATTTT.

This clonotype was seen once. V usage is TRBV20-1 and J usage is TRBJ2-3; D call uncertain. Germline loops: CDR1 DFQATT, CDR2 SNEGSKA (reference sequence). The CDR3 has 16 residues. V dropped 3 bases and J dropped 1 base, with 17 bases sitting between them. The CDR3 sequence is CSASPYLLGRTDTQYF. In nucleotides, the CDR3 is TGCAGTGCTAGCCCCTATCTACTCGGGCGCACAGATACGCAGTATTTT.